The present T cell receptor (beta chain) was sequenced within a study of vaccination and CD4 T cells after COVID-19. Study at large: The study drew post-COVID samples a median roughly 99 days after diagnosis (range 35 to 161). Overlapping SARS-CoV-2, HCoV-NL63, HCoV-OC43 and HCoV-229E spike peptides stimulated the cells.

V was shortened by 3 bases and J by 2 bases, with 11 bases between the two germline ends. The CDR3 consists of 16 residues. Germline V gene data show CDR1 as SGHAT and CDR2 as FQDESV (reference sequence). Treatment specified: approximately nine-day PBMC culture with coronavirus spike peptide pools or control peptides (ViraFEST assay). These CD4+ T cells came from an unexposed donor, sampled before the COVID-19 pandemic (2011-2018). Overall study findings and caveats: Median SARS-CoV-2-reactive clonotype numbers went up from around 20 to 38, but not significantly.

There are a few counts of this clonotype. Its target is not known. Sequencing of the DNA from cultured CD4+ T cells was carried out with the Oncomine TCR Beta short-read assay. TCRdb re-derived calls from the PCR reads in MiXCR, one entry per CDR3 protein. The sample shows 8,900 or so distinct CDR3 sequences, 35% to 45% of them seen only once. This chain joins TRBV11-1 and TRBJ2-6; tentative D call: TRBD1 (6 bases). The TCR sequence derives from a human donor in good health. Source material: CD4+ T cells from blood, cultured in vitro. The CDR3 coding sequence is TGTGCCAGCAGCTTTAACCCAGGGGCTGGGGCCAACGTCCTGACTTTC. Translating it yields CASSFNPGAGANVLTF.